One sample yielded the 27 T cell receptor beta chains listed below, sequenced in a study of cytomegalovirus exposure and HLA in healthy donors. Method: immunoSEQ multiplex PCR; TCRdb's copy keeps in-frame clones and lacks some. The sample has 65,000 or so clones, approximately 90% seen once. The sample taken for sequencing was PBMCs. The receptors were sampled from a woman aged 18-29 years in good health and CMV-seronegative.

The sample holds one count of this clone. This chain uses TRBV18 with TRBJ1-1; the D is unclear. The ends were cut back, 2 bases at V and 11 bases at J, with 18 bases in the middle. CDR1 KGHSH and CDR2 LQKENI come from the germline V gene. The CDR3 is 14 residues long. The CDR3 sequence: CASSPKTGSRAAFF. In nucleotides, the CDR3 is TGTGCCAGCTCACCAAAAACGGGGTCCAGAGCGGCTTTCTTT.

The V gene is TRBV10-3, the J gene TRBJ1-3, with 8 bases aligning to TRBD1. V trimming: 6 bases; J trimming: 7 bases; junction bases outside the gene matches: 5. The CDR3 is 13 residues long. CDR1 ENHRY and CDR2 SYGVKD come from the germline V gene. The CDR3 DNA follows: TGTGCCATCAGCAAACAGGGGGAGAACACCATATATTTT. Translation: CAISKQGENTIYF.

The chain couples TRBV29-1 to TRBJ2-7; maybe TRBD2 (6 bases). The V end was cut by 1 base, the J end by 2 bases, with 12 bases between. Germline V gene lookup returns CDR1 SQVTM and CDR2 ANQGSEA. The CDR3 is 14 amino acids. The CDR3 DNA is TGCAGCGTTGAAGTGGGGCGGGAAACCTACGAGCAGTACTTC. This encodes CSVEVGRETYEQYF.

The J gene is TRBJ1-5, the V gene TRBV5-1; the match to TRBD1 covers 7 bases. Germline CDR1 is SGHRS and CDR2 is YFSETQ. The V gene end was trimmed by 0 bases and the J gene end by 5 bases; junction bases not matched to a gene: 5. CDR3 length: 15 residues. In DNA, the CDR3 is TGCGCCAGCAGCTTGGAAGGGGGCAGTCATCAGCCCCAGCATTTT. Protein product: CASSLEGGSHQPQHF.

This clone appeared once. This chain connects TRBV15 to TRBJ1-2; 7 nucleotides line up with TRBD1. The V and J ends lost 5 bases and 5 bases, in that order; junction bases with no gene match: 11. The CDR3 consists of 15 residues. From germline, CDR1 is LNHNV and CDR2 YYDKDF (reference sequence). As DNA, the CDR3 is TGTGCCACCAGCTCCCCCGGGACAGACGAATATGGCTACACCTTC. It specifies CATSSPGTDEYGYTF.

The rearrangement links TRBV5-1 to TRBJ2-7; 11 nucleotides align to TRBD2. The germline V gene encodes CDR1 SGHRS and CDR2 YFSETQ. The CDR3 consists of 15 residues. V shed 3 bases, J shed 2 bases, and the junction held 4 bases outside the gene matches. CDR3 amino acids: CASSSLAGGTYEQYF. The CDR3 region has the DNA TGCGCCAGCAGCTCATTAGCGGGAGGGACCTACGAGCAGTACTTC.

This chain joins TRBV27 and TRBJ1-1; D is perhaps TRBD1 (5 bases). Looked up from germline, CDR1 is MNHEY and CDR2 is SMNVEV (reference sequence). This CDR3 has 14 amino acids. V was trimmed by 4 bases and J by 1 base, leaving 10 bases between them. The CDR3 region is CASSSAGPNTEAFF. The CDR3 bases are TGTGCCAGCAGTTCCGCAGGGCCGAACACTGAAGCTTTCTTT.

This chain connects TRBV6-5 to TRBJ1-1; the D gene is possibly TRBD1 (5 bases). CDR3 length: 11 residues. V dropped 4 bases and J dropped 11 bases, with 11 bases sitting between them. Germline CDR1 reads MNHEY; CDR2 reads SVGAGI. The CDR3 coding sequence is TGTGCCAGCAGTTCCTGGGGGGTTGCTTTCTTT. It encodes CASSSWGVAFF.

The gene calls are TRBV28 and TRBJ2-6; 7 nucleotides agree with TRBD1. Germline lookup yields CDR1 MDHEN and CDR2 SYDVKM. Unmatched junction bases numbered 6, after V lost 6 bases and J lost 1 base. CDR3 length: 16 amino acids. The CDR3 sequence: CASSQGQTSGANVLTF. The DNA of the CDR3 is TGTGCCAGCAGCCAGGGACAGACATCTGGGGCCAACGTCCTGACTTTC. Looking up the rest from reference TRBV28 and TRBJ2-6 gives the full variable domain: DVKVTQSSRYLVKRTGEKVFLECVQDMDHENMFWYRQDPGLGLRLIYFSYDVKMKEKGDIPEGYSVSREKKERFSLILESASTNQTSMYLCASSQGQTSGANVLTFGAGSRLTVL.

V usage is TRBV6-1 and J usage is TRBJ1-2, with D uncertain. Germline CDR1 reads MNHNS; CDR2 reads SASEGT. The CDR3 covers 16 residues. V lost 3 bases, J lost 7 bases, and 21 bases lay in between. The CDR3 sequence is CASSDLSRGGSSGYTF. CDR3 in DNA: TGTGCCAGCAGTGATTTATCCCGGGGAGGGAGCAGTGGCTACACCTTC.

The CDR3 sequence: CASSLVRGTPYSNQPQHF. CDR3 sequence (DNA): TGTGCCAGCAGTTTAGTCAGGGGAACCCCGTATAGCAATCAGCCCCAGCATTTT. The rearrangement links TRBV28 to TRBJ1-5, with D tentatively TRBD1 (6 bases). Germline assignment: CDR1 MDHEN and CDR2 SYDVKM. Trimming took 2 bases from V and 0 from J, leaving 17 bases between them. The CDR3 loop spans 18 amino acids.

The chain links TRBV5-4 to TRBJ2-3, with 9 nucleotides matching TRBD2. The CDR3 extends over 15 amino acids. The germline V gene has CDR1 SGHNT and CDR2 YYREEE (reference sequence). J lost 1 base, V lost 4 bases, and 4 bases had no gene match. The CDR3 sequence: CASSAGLAGTDTQYF. CDR3 in DNA: TGTGCCAGCAGCGCGGGACTAGCAGGCACAGATACGCAGTATTTT.

The chain carries TRBV4-1 and TRBJ1-1; 9 bases fit TRBD1. The CDR3 has 15 residues. Germline CDR1 and CDR2: MGHRA and YSYEKL. With V trimmed by 2 bases and J by 4 bases, 5 bases remained unmatched. DNA for the CDR3: TGCGCCAGCAGCCAACAGGACAGGGGCATCACTGAAGCTTTCTTT. Protein sequence: CASSQQDRGITEAFF.

The genes are TRBV19 and TRBJ1-3; the D is unclear. CDR1 and CDR2 from the germline V gene are LNHDA and SQIVND (reference sequence). The CDR3 spans 13 residues. V lost 5 bases and J lost 1, with 6 bases in between. CDR3 nucleotides: TGTGCCAGTAGTCACCAGTCTGGAAACACCATATATTTT. It codes for CASSHQSGNTIYF.

The chain has TRBV5-6 and TRBJ2-3; 8 bases match TRBD2. This CDR3 is 17 amino acids long. In germline, CDR1 is SGHDT, CDR2 YYEEEE. V dropped 3 bases and J dropped 4; count of bases not matched to a gene: 13. CDR3: CASSSLYSGEEPDTQYF. The CDR3, as DNA: TGTGCCAGCAGCTCCCTATATAGCGGGGAAGAACCAGATACGCAGTATTTT.

The chain is built from TRBV10-2 and TRBJ2-3; 7 bases fit TRBD2. This CDR3 region has 15 residues. V dropped 2 bases and J dropped 5; count of bases not matched to a gene: 7. From germline, CDR1 is WSHSY and CDR2 SAAADI. The CDR3 spells CASSETTSRGDTQYF. The DNA for the CDR3 is TGCGCCAGCAGTGAGACGACTAGCCGGGGAGATACGCAGTATTTT.

This clone came up once. J is TRBJ1-1 and V is TRBV5-1; 7 bases match TRBD1. The length of the CDR3 is 14 residues. The ends lost 4 bases at V and 2 bases at J; junction bases unmatched: 5. In germline, CDR1 is SGHRS, CDR2 YFSETQ. The CDR3 sequence: CASSRQGSNTEAFF. In DNA, the CDR3 is TGCGCCAGCAGCCGACAGGGTTCTAACACTGAAGCTTTCTTT.

The V gene is TRBV28, the J gene TRBJ1-6, with 8 bases aligning to TRBD1. The CDR3 sequence is 17 residues long. Trimming took 1 base from V and 7 from J; bases not matched to a gene: 9. Per the germline V gene, CDR1 is MDHEN and CDR2 is SYDVKM. The DNA of the CDR3 is TGTGCCAGCAGTTTATCCAACCGGGACAGGATCAATTCACCCCTCCACTTT. Protein sequence: CASSLSNRDRINSPLHF.

The V and J genes are TRBV11-2 and TRBJ1-4; possible D gene TRBD1, 6 bases. V lost 5 bases, J lost 9 bases, and 13 bases lay in between. The germline V gene encodes CDR1 SGHAT and CDR2 FQNNGV. This CDR3 is 13 amino acids long. For the CDR3, the DNA is TGTGCCAGCAGCCCGACGGGGGGGCAAAAACTGTTTTTT. Protein: CASSPTGGQKLFF.

This chain connects TRBV5-6 to TRBJ2-3, with D tentatively TRBD2 (7 bases). Germline V lookup: CDR1 SGHDT, CDR2 YYEEEE. CDR3 size: 15 residues. The V and J ends lost 0 bases and 1 base respectively, with 9 bases between them. The CDR3 reads CASSLGGGGTDTQYF. DNA of the CDR3: TGTGCCAGCAGCTTGGGGGGGGGCGGCACAGATACGCAGTATTTT.

This clone was seen a handful of times. The chain uses TRBV28 and TRBJ2-2; the match to TRBD1 covers 7 bases. Germline V gene data show CDR1 as MDHEN and CDR2 as SYDVKM. V dropped 2 bases and J dropped 4; count of bases not matched to a gene: 4. This CDR3 spans 15 amino acids. The CDR3 reads CASSLRQGVTGELFF. In DNA, the CDR3 is TGTGCCAGCAGTTTACGACAGGGAGTCACCGGGGAGCTGTTTTTT.

This clone has only one observation. This chain connects TRBV5-1 to TRBJ2-1; 10 bases line up with TRBD2. Per the germline V gene, CDR1 is SGHRS and CDR2 is YFSETQ. The CDR3 length is 15 residues. J gave up 2 bases and V 3 bases, and 2 bases lay outside the gene matches. CDR3 in DNA: TGCGCCAGCAGCTGGACTAGCGGAACCTACAATGAGCAGTTCTTC. It is translated as CASSWTSGTYNEQFF.

This clone was observed a single time. The chain employs TRBV9 and TRBJ2-1; 7 bases are a match to TRBD2. The trim removed 0 bases at V and 8 bases at J, leaving 8 bases unmatched. Germline V gives CDR1 SGDLS, CDR2 YYNGEE. There are 15 residues in the CDR3. The CDR3 sequence: CASSVVAFAGDEQFF. The CDR3 DNA follows: TGTGCCAGCAGCGTAGTGGCGTTTGCGGGAGATGAGCAGTTCTTC.

V and J are TRBV27 and TRBJ2-7, with 8 bases identical to TRBD1. The CDR3 totals 13 residues. In germline, CDR1 is MNHEY, CDR2 SMNVEV (reference sequence). V gave up 3 bases and J gave up 3 bases; unmatched junction bases: 1. The CDR3 region has the DNA TGTGCCAGCAGTTTCGACAGGGGCTACGAGCAGTACTTC. It specifies CASSFDRGYEQYF.

This chain connects TRBV7-9 to TRBJ2-7; a possible D gene is TRBD1 (5 bases). The length of the CDR3 is 11 residues. Per the germline V gene, CDR1 is SEHNR and CDR2 is FQNEAQ (reference sequence). V was trimmed by 6 bases and J by 9 bases, leaving 12 bases between them. This CDR3 is CASSLQGSQYF. Written as DNA, the CDR3 is TGTGCCAGCAGTCTCCAGGGTTCGCAGTACTTC.

This chain connects TRBV14 to TRBJ2-3, with D perhaps matching TRBD2 (7 bases). The CDR3 spans 16 residues. V shed 4 bases and J shed 3 bases, with 17 bases lying between them. Germline values: CDR1 SGHDN, CDR2 FVKESK. The CDR3 sequence is CASSLRTVGGTDTQYF. The CDR3 DNA is TGTGCCAGCAGCCTCAGGACAGTGGGGGGGACAGATACGCAGTATTTT.

With regard to this clone: Other DNA sequences in the same sample also yield this CDR3. V gene TRBV6-4 combines with J gene TRBJ2-3; maybe TRBD2 (7 bases). V shed 0 bases and J shed 6 bases, with 13 bases lying between them. The CDR3 spans 15 residues. In germline, CDR1 is MRHNA, CDR2 SNTAGT. The CDR3 nucleotides are TGTGCCAGCAGTGACTCGGGAGGGGGGGCCGATACGCAGTATTTT. The encoded protein is CASSDSGGGADTQYF.